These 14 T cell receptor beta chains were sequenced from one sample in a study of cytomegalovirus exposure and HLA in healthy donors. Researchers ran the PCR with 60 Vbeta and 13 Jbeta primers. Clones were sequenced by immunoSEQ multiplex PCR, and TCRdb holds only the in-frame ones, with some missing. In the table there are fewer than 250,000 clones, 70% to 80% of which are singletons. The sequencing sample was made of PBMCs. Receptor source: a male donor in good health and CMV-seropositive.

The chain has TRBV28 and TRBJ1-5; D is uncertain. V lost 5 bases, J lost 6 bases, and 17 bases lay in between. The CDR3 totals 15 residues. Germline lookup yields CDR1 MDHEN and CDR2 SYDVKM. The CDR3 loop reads CASSLLGGNTQPQHF. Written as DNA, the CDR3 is TGTGCCAGCAGTCTCCTCGGAGGGAACACTCAGCCCCAGCATTTT.

Here the CDR3 DNA reads TGTGCCAGCAGCCCGGGAAGGACCGAGCAGTACTTC. Translated, it gives CASSPGRTEQYF. The chain links TRBV5-5 to TRBJ2-7; D perhaps matches TRBD2 (5 bases). The ends were cut back, 4 bases at V and 6 bases at J, with 11 bases in the middle. Germline CDR1 and CDR2: SGHKS and YYEKEE (reference sequence). CDR3 size: 12 residues.

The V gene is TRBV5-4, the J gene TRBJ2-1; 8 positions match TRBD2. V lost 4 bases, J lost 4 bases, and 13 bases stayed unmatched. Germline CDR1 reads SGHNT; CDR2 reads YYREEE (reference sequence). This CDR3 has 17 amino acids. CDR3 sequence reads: CASSPTGGGGIYNEQFF. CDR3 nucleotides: TGTGCCAGCAGCCCCACCGGGGGCGGGGGGATATACAATGAGCAGTTCTTC.

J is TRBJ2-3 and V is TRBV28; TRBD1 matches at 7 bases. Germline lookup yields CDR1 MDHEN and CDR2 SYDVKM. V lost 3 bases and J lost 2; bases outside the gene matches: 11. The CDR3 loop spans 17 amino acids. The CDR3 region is CASSFTFTGVVTDTQYF. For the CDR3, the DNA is TGTGCCAGCAGTTTTACGTTCACAGGGGTAGTCACAGATACGCAGTATTTT.

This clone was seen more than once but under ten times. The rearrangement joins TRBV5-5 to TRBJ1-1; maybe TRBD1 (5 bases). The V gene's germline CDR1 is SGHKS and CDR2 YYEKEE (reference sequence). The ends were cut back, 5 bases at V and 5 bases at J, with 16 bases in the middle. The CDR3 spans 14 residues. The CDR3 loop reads CASRPWGGGTEAFF. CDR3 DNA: TGTGCCAGCAGACCCTGGGGTGGGGGGACTGAAGCTTTCTTT. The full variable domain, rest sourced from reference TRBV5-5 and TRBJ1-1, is DAGVTQSPTHLIKTRGQQVTLRCSPISGHKSVSWYQQVLGQGPQFIFQYYEKEERGRGNFPDRFSARQFPNYSSELNVNALLLGDSALYLCASRPWGGGTEAFFGQGTRLTVV.

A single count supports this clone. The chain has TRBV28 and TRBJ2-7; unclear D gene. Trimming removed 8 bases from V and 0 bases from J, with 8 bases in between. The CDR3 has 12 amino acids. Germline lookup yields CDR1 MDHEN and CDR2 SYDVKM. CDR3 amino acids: CASGGYSYEQYF. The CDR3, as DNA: TGTGCCAGCGGCGGCTACTCCTACGAGCAGTACTTC.

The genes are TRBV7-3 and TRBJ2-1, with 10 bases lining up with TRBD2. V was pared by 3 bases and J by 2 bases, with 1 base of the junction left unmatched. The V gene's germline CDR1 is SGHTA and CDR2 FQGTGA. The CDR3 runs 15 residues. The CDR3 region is CASSLLAGAYNEQFF. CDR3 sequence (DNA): TGTGCCAGCAGCTTGCTAGCGGGGGCCTACAATGAGCAGTTCTTC.

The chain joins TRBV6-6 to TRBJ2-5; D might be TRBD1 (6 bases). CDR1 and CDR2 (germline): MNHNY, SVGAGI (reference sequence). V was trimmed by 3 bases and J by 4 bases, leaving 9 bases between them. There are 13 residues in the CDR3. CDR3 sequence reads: CASSYWDTETQYF. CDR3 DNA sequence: TGTGCCAGCAGTTATTGGGACACAGAGACCCAGTACTTC.

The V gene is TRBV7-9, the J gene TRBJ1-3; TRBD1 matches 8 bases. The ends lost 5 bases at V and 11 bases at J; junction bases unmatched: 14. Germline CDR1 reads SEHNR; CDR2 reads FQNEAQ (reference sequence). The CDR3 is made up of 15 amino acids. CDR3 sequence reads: CASSLQGANAGSIYF. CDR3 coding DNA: TGTGCCAGCAGCCTTCAGGGGGCTAACGCTGGTTCCATATATTTT.

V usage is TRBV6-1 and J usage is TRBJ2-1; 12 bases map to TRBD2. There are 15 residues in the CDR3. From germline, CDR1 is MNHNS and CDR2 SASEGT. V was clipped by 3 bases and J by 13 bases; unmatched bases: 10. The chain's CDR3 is CASSDPGLAGIEQFF. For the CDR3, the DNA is TGTGCCAGCAGTGACCCTGGACTAGCGGGGATAGAACAGTTCTTC.

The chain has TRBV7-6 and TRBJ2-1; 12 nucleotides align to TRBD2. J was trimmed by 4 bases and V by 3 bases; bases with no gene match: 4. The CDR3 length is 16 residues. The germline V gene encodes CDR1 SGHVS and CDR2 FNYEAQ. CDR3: CASSLATSGRYNEQFF. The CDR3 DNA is TGTGCCAGCAGCTTGGCTACTAGCGGGAGGTACAATGAGCAGTTCTTC.

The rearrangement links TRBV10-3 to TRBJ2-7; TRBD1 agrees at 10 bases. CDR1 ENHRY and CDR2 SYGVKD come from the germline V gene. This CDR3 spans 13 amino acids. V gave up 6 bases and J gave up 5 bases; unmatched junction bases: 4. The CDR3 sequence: CAIRGQGNNEQYF. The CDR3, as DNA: TGTGCCATCAGGGGACAGGGGAACAACGAGCAGTACTTC.

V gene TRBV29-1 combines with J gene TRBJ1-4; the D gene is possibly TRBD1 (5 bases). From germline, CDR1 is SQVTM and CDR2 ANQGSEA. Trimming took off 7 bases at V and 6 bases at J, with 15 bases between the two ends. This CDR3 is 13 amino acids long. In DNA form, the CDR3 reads TGCAGCGCCCCGACAGTGGGTTATGAAAAACTGTTTTTT. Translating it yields CSAPTVGYEKLFF.

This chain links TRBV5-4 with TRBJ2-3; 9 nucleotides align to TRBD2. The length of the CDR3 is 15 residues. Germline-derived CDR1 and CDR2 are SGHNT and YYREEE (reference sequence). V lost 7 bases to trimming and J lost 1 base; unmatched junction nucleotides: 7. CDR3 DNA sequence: TGTGCCAGCGGGGGGGCTAGCGGGGGCACAGATACGCAGTATTTT. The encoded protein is CASGGASGGTDTQYF.